This T cell receptor beta chain is from a study of T cells in Graves' hyperthyroidism and ophthalmopathy. Germline assignment: CDR1 SNHLY and CDR2 FYNNEI. CDR3 length equals 13 residues. The V gene lost 8 bases and the J gene lost 8 bases, with 15 bases spanning the gap. Amplification of TCR beta CDR3 regions was performed using RNA transcripts as template. Carried out on the TCR CDR3, a first-round RT-PCR used the HTBI primer set. One entry per CDR3 protein results from TCRdb running MiXCR on the multiplex PCR reads. The sample consists of approximately 360,000 distinct CDR3 sequences, around a quarter of them appearing once. This clonotype was counted many times.

Sequencing input: blood. This receptor was obtained from a man between 45 and 60 years old with Graves' hyperthyroidism. The rearrangement joins TRBV2 to TRBJ1-4, with D unclear. CDR3 sequence (DNA): TGTGCCAGCGATCTAACCGGCCGGGAAAAACTGTTTTTT. This translates into CASDLTGREKLFF. The entire variable domain, with the rest obtained from reference TRBV2 and TRBJ1-4, is as follows: EPEVTQTPSHQVTQMGQEVILRCVPISNHLYFYWYRQILGQKVEFLVSFYNNEISEKSEIFDDQFSVERPDGSNFTLKIRSTKLEDSAMYFCASDLTGREKLFFGSGTQLSVL.